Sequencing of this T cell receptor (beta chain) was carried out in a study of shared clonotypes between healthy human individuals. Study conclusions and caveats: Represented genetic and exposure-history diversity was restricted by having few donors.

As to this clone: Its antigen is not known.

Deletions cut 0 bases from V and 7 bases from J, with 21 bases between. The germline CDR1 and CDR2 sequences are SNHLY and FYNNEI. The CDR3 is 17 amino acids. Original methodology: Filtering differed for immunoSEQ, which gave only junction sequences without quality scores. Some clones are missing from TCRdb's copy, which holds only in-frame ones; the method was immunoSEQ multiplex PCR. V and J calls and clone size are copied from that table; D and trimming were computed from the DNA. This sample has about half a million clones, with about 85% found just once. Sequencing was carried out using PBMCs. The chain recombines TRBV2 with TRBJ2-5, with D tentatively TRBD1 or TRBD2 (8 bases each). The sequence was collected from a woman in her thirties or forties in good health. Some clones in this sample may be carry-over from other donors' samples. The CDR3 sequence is CASSEARGGRGLGTQYF. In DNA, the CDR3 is TGTGCCAGCAGTGAAGCCCGGGGGGGCAGGGGGCTGGGGACCCAGTACTTC.